These T cell receptor beta chains were read from a single sample in a study of CD8 T cells in Susac syndrome. TCRdb redid the calling of the immunoSEQ multiplex PCR reads with MiXCR, one entry per CDR3 protein. The sample has 95,000 to 150,000 distinct CDR3 sequences; 96% are singletons. Specimen: CD4+ T cells from PBMCs. The receptor source for this set is a human donor with Susac syndrome. Each CDR3 is given with its conserved first and last residue. The order of the fields is clone size, D gene, J gene, V gene, CDR3 protein, CDR3 DNA. A D gene is named only where the DNA matches it firmly. Clone size appears in some rows only: once, few, many, or a class for an expanded clone.

NA | NA | TRBJ1-2 | TRBV30 | CAWSPTIWGYTF | TGTGCCTGGAGCCCGACTATTTGGGGCTACACCTTC
NA | NA | TRBJ2-2 | TRBV12-3/TRBV12-4 | CASSLVRGGELFF | TGTGCCAGCAGCCTAGTACGGGGCGGGGAGCTGTTTTTT
once | NA | TRBJ1-2 | TRBV4-2 | CASSQEDSARGYTF | TGTGCCAGCAGCCAAGAAGACAGTGCTCGGGGCTACACCTTC
NA | TRBD1 | TRBJ2-7 | TRBV12-3/TRBV12-4 | CASRRQGQNYEQYF | TGTGCCAGCAGGCGACAGGGTCAAAACTACGAGCAGTACTTC
NA | NA | TRBJ2-5 | TRBV4-2 | CASSRREGIQETQYF | TGTGCCAGCAGCCGAAGGGAAGGGATCCAAGAGACCCAGTACTTC
NA | TRBD1 | TRBJ2-7 | TRBV18 | CASAQGTGGYEQYF | TGTGCCAGTGCGCAGGGGACAGGGGGCTACGAGCAGTACTTC
NA | NA | TRBJ1-1 | TRBV9 | CASSVGRWTEAFF | TGTGCCAGCAGCGTAGGTCGGTGGACTGAAGCTTTCTTT
NA | NA | TRBJ1-2 | TRBV6-6 | CASGTPGNGYTF | TGTGCCAGTGGGACTCCTGGGAACGGCTACACCTTC
NA | NA | TRBJ1-2 | TRBV20-1 | CSATRAAGGDTF | TGCAGTGCTACCAGGGCCGCCGGAGGTGACACCTTC
NA | NA | TRBJ1-1 | TRBV6-1 | CASSDPRGGFTEAFF | TGTGCCAGCAGTGATCCCCGAGGAGGGTTCACTGAAGCTTTCTTT
NA | TRBD1 | TRBJ2-7 | TRBV29-1 | CSVQQGVWEQYF | TGCAGCGTTCAACAGGGGGTATGGGAGCAGTACTTC
NA | TRBD1 | TRBJ1-5 | TRBV29-1 | CSVSQGHQPQHF | TGCAGCGTCTCACAGGGGCATCAGCCCCAGCATTTT
NA | TRBD2 | TRBJ2-7 | TRBV12-3/TRBV12-4 | CASSMGLAGHYEQYF | TGTGCCAGCAGTATGGGACTAGCGGGACACTACGAGCAGTACTTC
NA | NA | TRBJ2-3 | TRBV12-3/TRBV12-4 | CASSLSRGRTDTQYF | TGTGCCAGCAGTCTATCCAGGGGCCGAACAGATACGCAGTATTTT
NA | TRBD2 | TRBJ2-3 | TRBV30 | CASGRAGVLNTQYF | TGTGCCAGCGGTAGAGCGGGAGTCTTGAATACGCAGTATTTT
NA | NA | TRBJ1-1 | TRBV29-1 | CSVGGAGLGGPKEAFF | TGCAGCGTTGGAGGGGCGGGGTTGGGGGGACCAAAGGAAGCTTTCTTT
NA | NA | TRBJ1-2 | TRBV5-4 | CASSTGGPNYGYTF | TGTGCCAGCAGCACCGGGGGGCCTAACTATGGCTACACCTTC
NA | NA | TRBJ2-5 | TRBV27 | CASSPGIGSGQETQYF | TGTGCCAGCAGTCCTGGGATTGGTAGCGGCCAAGAGACCCAGTACTTC
NA | TRBD2 | TRBJ2-5 | TRBV6-5 | CASSYSGLAGGPRQETQYF | TGTGCCAGCAGTTACTCGGGACTAGCGGGAGGGCCGAGGCAAGAGACCCAGTACTTC
NA | TRBD1 | TRBJ1-2 | TRBV20-1 | CSARVGDRAGYTF | TGCAGTGCTAGAGTTGGGGACAGGGCTGGCTACACCTTC
NA | TRBD2 | TRBJ2-1 | TRBV20-1 | CSAYTSVVSYNEQFF | TGCAGTGCCTATACTAGCGTAGTCTCCTACAATGAGCAGTTCTTC
NA | TRBD2 | TRBJ2-3 | TRBV12-3/TRBV12-4 | CASSFAGGWADTQYF | TGTGCCAGCAGTTTCGCGGGAGGGTGGGCAGATACGCAGTATTTT
NA | NA | TRBJ1-2 | TRBV9 | CASSADPSGYTF | TGTGCCAGCAGCGCGGATCCGAGCGGCTACACCTTC
NA | TRBD2 | TRBJ2-1 | TRBV20-1 | CSAPGLAVNNEQFF | TGCAGTGCTCCGGGACTAGCGGTAAACAATGAGCAGTTCTTC
NA | NA | TRBJ2-3 | TRBV20-1 | CSARGNTDTQYF | TGCAGTGCTAGGGGCAACACAGATACGCAGTATTTT
once | TRBD2 | TRBJ2-1 | TRBV27 | CASSIRLAEMFYNEQFF | TGTGCCAGCAGTATAAGACTAGCGGAGATGTTCTACAATGAGCAGTTCTTC
NA | NA | TRBJ2-5 | TRBV7-2 | CASSLSGEGRGTQYF | TGTGCCAGCAGCTTATCGGGAGAGGGGAGAGGGACCCAGTACTTC
NA | TRBD2 | TRBJ2-5 | TRBV20-1 | CSVSGRAGETQYF | TGCAGTGTCAGCGGGAGAGCCGGGGAGACCCAGTACTTC
NA | NA | TRBJ2-2 | TRBV2 | CASSGWGTTGELFF | TGTGCCAGCAGTGGGTGGGGGACCACCGGGGAGCTGTTTTTT
NA | NA | TRBJ2-1 | TRBV5-4 | CASSLGMGGENEQFF | TGTGCCAGCAGCTTGGGGATGGGGGGAGAAAATGAGCAGTTCTTC
NA | NA | TRBJ2-1 | TRBV12-3/TRBV12-4 | CASSTHSSEGNEQFF | TGTGCCAGCAGTACCCATTCTAGCGAAGGTAATGAGCAGTTCTTC
NA | TRBD1 | TRBJ2-5 | TRBV9 | CASSRDRGQETQYF | TGTGCCAGCAGCCGGGACAGGGGGCAAGAGACCCAGTACTTC
NA | NA | TRBJ2-7 | TRBV30 | CAWTARGEQYF | TGTGCCTGGACCGCCCGAGGCGAGCAGTACTTC
NA | TRBD2 | TRBJ2-2 | TRBV5-1 | CASSYGTSGNTGELFF | TGCGCCAGCAGCTACGGGACTAGCGGGAACACCGGGGAGCTGTTTTTT
NA | TRBD1 | TRBJ2-1 | TRBV9 | CASSIQQGSEQFF | TGTGCCAGTAGCATACAACAGGGGAGTGAGCAGTTCTTC
NA | NA | TRBJ1-4 | TRBV20-1 | CSARRTNNEKLFF | TGCAGTGCTAGGAGGACAAATAATGAAAAACTGTTTTTT
NA | NA | TRBJ1-1 | TRBV14 | CASSVKNTEAFF | TGTGCCAGCAGCGTGAAGAACACTGAAGCTTTCTTT
NA | NA | TRBJ2-2 | TRBV5-1 | CASSLVWGTGELFF | TGCGCCAGCAGCTTGGTCTGGGGCACCGGGGAGCTGTTTTTT
NA | NA | TRBJ1-1 | TRBV29-1 | CSVRGIFNTEAFF | TGCAGCGTCCGAGGGATATTTAACACTGAAGCTTTCTTT
NA | NA | TRBJ1-2 | TRBV30 | CAWSPRGNYGYTF | TGTGCCTGGAGCCCACGAGGGAACTATGGCTACACCTTC
NA | TRBD1 | TRBJ1-2 | TRBV14 | CASSQQTTGAGYGYTF | TGTGCCAGCAGCCAGCAAACGACAGGGGCAGGCTATGGCTACACCTTC
NA | TRBD1 | TRBJ2-7 | TRBV6-5 | CASRTSTGGFYEQYF | TGTGCCAGCAGAACCTCAACAGGGGGTTTTTACGAGCAGTACTTC
NA | TRBD1 | TRBJ2-7 | TRBV10-3 | CAISDPDSGTGGMVNEQYF | TGTGCCATCAGTGATCCCGATAGCGGGACAGGGGGTATGGTGAACGAGCAGTACTTC
NA | NA | TRBJ2-5 | TRBV6-2/TRBV6-3 | CASSPTTKQETQYF | TGTGCCAGCAGCCCAACGACAAAGCAAGAGACCCAGTACTTC
NA | NA | TRBJ2-5 | TRBV7-9 | CASSLGGRGEETQYF | TGTGCCAGCAGCTTAGGAGGCAGGGGAGAAGAGACCCAGTACTTC
NA | NA | TRBJ2-1 | TRBV3-1 | CASSQDPTKQFF | TGTGCCAGCAGCCAAGATCCTACCAAGCAGTTCTTC
once | NA | TRBJ1-2 | TRBV9 | CASSLRPGGYTF | TGTGCCAGCAGCCTGAGGCCGGGCGGCTACACCTTC
NA | NA | TRBJ1-1 | TRBV10-3 | CAISRAQNTEAFF | TGTGCCATCAGTCGAGCTCAGAACACTGAAGCTTTCTTT